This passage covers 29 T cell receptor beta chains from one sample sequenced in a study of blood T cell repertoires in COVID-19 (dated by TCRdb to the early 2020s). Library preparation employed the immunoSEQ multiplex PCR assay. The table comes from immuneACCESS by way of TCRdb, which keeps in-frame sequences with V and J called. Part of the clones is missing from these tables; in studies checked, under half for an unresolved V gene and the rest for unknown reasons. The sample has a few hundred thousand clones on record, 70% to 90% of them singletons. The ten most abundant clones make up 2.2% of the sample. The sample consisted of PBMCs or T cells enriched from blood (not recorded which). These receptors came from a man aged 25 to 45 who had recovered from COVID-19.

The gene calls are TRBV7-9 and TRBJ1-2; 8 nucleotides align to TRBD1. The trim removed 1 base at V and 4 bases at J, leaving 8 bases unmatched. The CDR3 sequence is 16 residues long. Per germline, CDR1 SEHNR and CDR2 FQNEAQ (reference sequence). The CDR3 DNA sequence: TGTGCCAGCAGCTTAGTTCCCGGACAGGGTAGCTATGGCTACACCTTC. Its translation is CASSLVPGQGSYGYTF. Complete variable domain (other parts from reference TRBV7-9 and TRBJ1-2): DTGVSQNPRHKITKRGQNVTFRCDPISEHNRLYWYRQTLGQGPEFLTYFQNEAQLEKSRLLSDRFSAERPKGSFSTLEIQRTEQGDSAMYLCASSLVPGQGSYGYTFGSGTRLTVV.

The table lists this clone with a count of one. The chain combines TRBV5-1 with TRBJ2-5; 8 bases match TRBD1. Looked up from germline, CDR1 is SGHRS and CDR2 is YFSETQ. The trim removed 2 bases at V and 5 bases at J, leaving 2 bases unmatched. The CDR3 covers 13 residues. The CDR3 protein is CASSFGTGETQYF. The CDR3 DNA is TGCGCCAGCAGCTTCGGGACAGGCGAGACCCAGTACTTC.

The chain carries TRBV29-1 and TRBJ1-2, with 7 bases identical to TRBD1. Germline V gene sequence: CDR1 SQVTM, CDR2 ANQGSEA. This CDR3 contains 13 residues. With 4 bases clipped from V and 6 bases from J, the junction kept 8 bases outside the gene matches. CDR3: CSVVLDQGDGYTF. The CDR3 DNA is TGCAGCGTTGTTTTGGATCAGGGGGATGGCTACACCTTC.

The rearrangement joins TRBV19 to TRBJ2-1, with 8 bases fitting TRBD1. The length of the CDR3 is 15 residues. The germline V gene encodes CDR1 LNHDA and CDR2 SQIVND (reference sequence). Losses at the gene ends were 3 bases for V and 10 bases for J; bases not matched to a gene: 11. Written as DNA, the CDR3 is TGTGCCAGTAGTATCGGCCAGGGGGCGGTTTTAGAGCAGTTCTTC. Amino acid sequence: CASSIGQGAVLEQFF.

The CDR3 here is CASSKTGARGDTDTQYF. CDR3 DNA: TGTGCCAGCAGCAAAACAGGAGCCAGGGGAGATACAGATACGCAGTATTTT. The J gene is TRBJ2-3, the V gene TRBV21-1; TRBD1 is the table's D call, not checked against the DNA. TRBV21-1 is tagged as a pseudogene. This CDR3 contains 17 residues.

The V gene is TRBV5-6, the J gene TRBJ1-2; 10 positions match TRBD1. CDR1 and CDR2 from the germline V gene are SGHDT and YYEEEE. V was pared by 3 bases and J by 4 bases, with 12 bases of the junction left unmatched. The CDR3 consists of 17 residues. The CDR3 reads CASSSRDRGLALYGYTF. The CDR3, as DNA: TGTGCCAGCAGCTCCCGGGACAGGGGCCTTGCTCTCTATGGCTACACCTTC.

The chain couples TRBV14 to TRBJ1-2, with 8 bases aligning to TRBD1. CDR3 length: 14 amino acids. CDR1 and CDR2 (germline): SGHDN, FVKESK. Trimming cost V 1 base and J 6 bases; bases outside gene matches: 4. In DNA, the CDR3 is TGTGCCAGCAGCCAAGTACAGGGGGTTCATGGCTACACCTTC. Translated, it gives CASSQVQGVHGYTF.

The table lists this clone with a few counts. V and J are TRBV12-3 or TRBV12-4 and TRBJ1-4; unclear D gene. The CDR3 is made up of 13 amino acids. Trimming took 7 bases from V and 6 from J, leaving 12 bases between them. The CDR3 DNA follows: TGTGCCAGCAAAGGAGGTCTCGATGAAAAACTGTTTTTT. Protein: CASKGGLDEKLFF.

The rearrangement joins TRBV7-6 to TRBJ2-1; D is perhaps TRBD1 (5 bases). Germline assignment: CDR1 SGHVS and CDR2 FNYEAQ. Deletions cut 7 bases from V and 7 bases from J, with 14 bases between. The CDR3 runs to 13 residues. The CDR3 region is CASISRAGNEQFF. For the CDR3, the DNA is TGTGCCAGCATCTCTCGGGCAGGGAATGAGCAGTTCTTC.

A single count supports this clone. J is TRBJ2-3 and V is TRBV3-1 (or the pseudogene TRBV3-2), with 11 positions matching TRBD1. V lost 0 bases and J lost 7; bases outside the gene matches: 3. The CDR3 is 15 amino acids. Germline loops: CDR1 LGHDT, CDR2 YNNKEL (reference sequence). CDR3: CASSQEGTGGNTQYF. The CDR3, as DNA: TGTGCCAGCAGCCAAGAAGGGACAGGGGGTAATACGCAGTATTTT.

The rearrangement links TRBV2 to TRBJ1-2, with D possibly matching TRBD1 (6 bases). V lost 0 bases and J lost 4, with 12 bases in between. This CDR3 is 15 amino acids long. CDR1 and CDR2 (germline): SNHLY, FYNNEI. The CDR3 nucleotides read TGTGCCAGCAGTGAAGCCCCGAACAGGGTCTATGGCTACACCTTC. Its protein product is CASSEAPNRVYGYTF.

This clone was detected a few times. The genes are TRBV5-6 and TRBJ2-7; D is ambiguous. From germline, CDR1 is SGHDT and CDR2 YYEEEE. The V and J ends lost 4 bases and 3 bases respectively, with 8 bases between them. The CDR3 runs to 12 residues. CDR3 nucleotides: TGTGCCAGCAGCGTCCTGAGCTACGAGCAGTACTTC. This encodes CASSVLSYEQYF.

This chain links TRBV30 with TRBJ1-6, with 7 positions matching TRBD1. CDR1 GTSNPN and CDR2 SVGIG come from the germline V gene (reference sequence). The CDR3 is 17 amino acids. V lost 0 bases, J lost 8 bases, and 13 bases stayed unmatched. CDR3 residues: CAWSVSLTGSSHSPLHF. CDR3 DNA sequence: TGTGCCTGGAGTGTCTCCCTGACAGGGTCCTCGCATTCACCCCTCCACTTT.

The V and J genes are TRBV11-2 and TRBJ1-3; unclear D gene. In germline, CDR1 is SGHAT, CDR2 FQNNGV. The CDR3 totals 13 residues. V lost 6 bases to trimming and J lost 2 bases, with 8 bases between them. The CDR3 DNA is TGTGCCAGCAGGCTTACAACTGGAAACACCATATATTTT. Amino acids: CASRLTTGNTIYF.

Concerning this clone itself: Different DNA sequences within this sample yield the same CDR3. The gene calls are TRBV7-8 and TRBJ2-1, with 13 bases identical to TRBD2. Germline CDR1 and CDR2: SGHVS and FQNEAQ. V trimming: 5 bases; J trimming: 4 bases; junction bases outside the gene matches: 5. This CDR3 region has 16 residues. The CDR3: CASSPRTSGGYNEQFF. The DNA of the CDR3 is TGTGCCAGCAGCCCTCGGACTAGCGGGGGTTACAATGAGCAGTTCTTC.

The CDR3 DNA is TGTGCCAGCAGCCCTTCGGGACAGAATGAAAAACTGTTTTTT. It codes for CASSPSGQNEKLFF. The rearrangement joins TRBV7-9 to TRBJ1-4, with 7 bases fitting TRBD1. Germline V gene lookup returns CDR1 SEHNR and CDR2 FQNEAQ (reference sequence). This CDR3 has 14 amino acids. V shed 5 bases, J shed 5 bases, and the junction held 5 bases outside the gene matches.

This CDR3 is CASRVSQGAGTEAFF. CDR3 nucleotide sequence: TGTGCCAGCAGAGTTTCACAGGGGGCCGGGACTGAAGCTTTCTTT. The J gene is TRBJ1-1, the V gene TRBV5-6, with TRBD1 identical over 9 bases. Germline CDR1 SGHDT, CDR2 YYEEEE. The CDR3 has 15 residues. J was trimmed by 5 bases and V by 5 bases; bases with no gene match: 10.

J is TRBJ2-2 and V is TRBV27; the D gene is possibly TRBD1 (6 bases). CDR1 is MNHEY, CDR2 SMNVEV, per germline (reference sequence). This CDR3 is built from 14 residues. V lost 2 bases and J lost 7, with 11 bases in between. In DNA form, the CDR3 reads TGTGCCAGCAGTTTAAACAGGGAAATCGGGGAGCTGTTTTTT. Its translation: CASSLNREIGELFF.

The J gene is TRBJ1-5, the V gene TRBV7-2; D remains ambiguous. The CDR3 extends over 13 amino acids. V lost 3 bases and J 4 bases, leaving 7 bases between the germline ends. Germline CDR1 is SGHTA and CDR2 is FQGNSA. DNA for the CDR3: TGTGCCAGCAGCTTTACAGAGAATCAGCCCCAGCATTTT. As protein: CASSFTENQPQHF.

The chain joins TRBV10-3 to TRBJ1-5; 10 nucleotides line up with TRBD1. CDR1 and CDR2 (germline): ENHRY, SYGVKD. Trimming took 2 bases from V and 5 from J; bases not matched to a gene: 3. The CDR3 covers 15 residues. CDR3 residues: CAISERDRGDQPQHF. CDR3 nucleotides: TGTGCCATCAGTGAGAGGGACAGGGGCGATCAGCCCCAGCATTTT.

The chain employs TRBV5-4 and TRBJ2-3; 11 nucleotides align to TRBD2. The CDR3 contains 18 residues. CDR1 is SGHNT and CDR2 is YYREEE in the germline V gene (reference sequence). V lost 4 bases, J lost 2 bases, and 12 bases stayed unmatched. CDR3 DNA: TGTGCCAGCAGCCCGGCACTAGCGGGGGCCGGACCCACAGATACGCAGTATTTT. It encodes CASSPALAGAGPTDTQYF.

In DNA, the CDR3 is TGTGCCAGCAGCAAAAACAGGGCCCTGAACACTGAAGCTTTCTTT. This codes for CASSKNRALNTEAFF. The genes are TRBV21-1 and TRBJ1-1; the table's D call TRBD1 went unverified against the DNA. TRBV21-1 is designated a pseudogene. This CDR3 has 15 residues.

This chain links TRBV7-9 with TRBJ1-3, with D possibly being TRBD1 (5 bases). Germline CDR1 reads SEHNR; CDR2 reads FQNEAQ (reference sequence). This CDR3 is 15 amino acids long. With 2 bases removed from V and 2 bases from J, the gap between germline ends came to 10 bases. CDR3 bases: TGTGCCAGCAGCTTACAGGGATCGGCTGGAAACACCATATATTTT. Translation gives CASSLQGSAGNTIYF.

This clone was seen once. The CDR3 protein is CASSLGEGRNTGELFF. Here the CDR3 DNA reads TGTGCCAGCAGTTTAGGGGAGGGACGTAACACCGGGGAGCTGTTTTTT. V gene TRBV27 combines with J gene TRBJ2-2; 7 bases agree with TRBD2. V shed 2 bases and J 2 bases; nucleotides not matched to a gene: 5. Germline values: CDR1 MNHEY, CDR2 SMNVEV (reference sequence). The CDR3 loop spans 16 amino acids.

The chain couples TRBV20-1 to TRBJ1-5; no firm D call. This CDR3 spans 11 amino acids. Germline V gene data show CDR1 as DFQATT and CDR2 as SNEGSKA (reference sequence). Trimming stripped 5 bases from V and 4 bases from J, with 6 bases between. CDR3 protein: CSAAGNQPQHF. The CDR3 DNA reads TGCAGTGCTGCGGGAAATCAGCCCCAGCATTTT.

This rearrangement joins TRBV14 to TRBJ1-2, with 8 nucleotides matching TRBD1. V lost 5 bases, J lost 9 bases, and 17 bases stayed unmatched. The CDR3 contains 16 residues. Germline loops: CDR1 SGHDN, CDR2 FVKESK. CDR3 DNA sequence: TGTGCCAGCAGCGGAGGTCGTAGTGGGACAGGCGGCAGCTACACCTTC. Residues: CASSGGRSGTGGSYTF.

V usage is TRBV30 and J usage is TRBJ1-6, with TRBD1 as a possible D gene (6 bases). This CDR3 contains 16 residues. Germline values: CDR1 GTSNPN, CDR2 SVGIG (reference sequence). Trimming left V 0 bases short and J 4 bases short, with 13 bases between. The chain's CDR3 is CAWSVPRGRYNSPLHF. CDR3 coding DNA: TGTGCCTGGAGTGTACCCAGGGGCCGTTATAATTCACCCCTCCACTTT.

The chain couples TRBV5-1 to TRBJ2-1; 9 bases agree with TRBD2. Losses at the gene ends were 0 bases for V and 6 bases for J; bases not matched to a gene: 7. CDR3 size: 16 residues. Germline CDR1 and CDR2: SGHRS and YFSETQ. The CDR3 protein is CASSLGARGGFNEQFF. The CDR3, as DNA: TGCGCCAGCAGCTTGGGGGCGCGGGGGGGCTTCAATGAGCAGTTCTTC.

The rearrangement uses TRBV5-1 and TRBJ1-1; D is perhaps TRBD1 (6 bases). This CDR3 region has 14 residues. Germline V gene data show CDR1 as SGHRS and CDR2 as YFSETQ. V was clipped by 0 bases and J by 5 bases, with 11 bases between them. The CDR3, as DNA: TGCGCCAGCAGCTTGGAAGGGGGATGGACTGAAGCTTTCTTT. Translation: CASSLEGGWTEAFF.